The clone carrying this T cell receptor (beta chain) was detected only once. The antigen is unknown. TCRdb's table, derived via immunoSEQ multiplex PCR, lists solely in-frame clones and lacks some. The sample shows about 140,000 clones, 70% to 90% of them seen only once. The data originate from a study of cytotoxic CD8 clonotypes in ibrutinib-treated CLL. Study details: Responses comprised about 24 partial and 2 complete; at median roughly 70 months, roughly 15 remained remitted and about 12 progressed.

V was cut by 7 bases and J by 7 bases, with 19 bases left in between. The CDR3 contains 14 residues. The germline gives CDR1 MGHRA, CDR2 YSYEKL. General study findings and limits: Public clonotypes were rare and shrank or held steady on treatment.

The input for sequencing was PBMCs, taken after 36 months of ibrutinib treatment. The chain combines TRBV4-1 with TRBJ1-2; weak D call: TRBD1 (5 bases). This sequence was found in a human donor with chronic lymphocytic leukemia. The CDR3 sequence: CASTLLRGGRGYTF. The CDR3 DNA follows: TGCGCCAGCACCCTCCTCCGCGGGGGTCGTGGCTACACCTTC.